The present TCR beta chain was sequenced within a study of T cell responses to AZD1222 COVID-19 vaccine (dated by TCRdb to about 2021). Broadly, across the study: AZD1222 recipients with second doses at about 4 weeks or about 12 weeks were pooled, because spike-specific TCR depth and breadth did not differ between schedules. TCR sequencing covered 233 trial participants: 200 to 220 given two doses of AZD1222 and approximately 26 given two doses of MenACWY control vaccine. Enrollment into the trials was organized by age into subgroups of 18-55, 56-69 and 70-plus years, and those subgroups contained approximately 160, 26 and 62 TCR-sequenced participants, respectively.

Details on this clone: The antigen this receptor binds is unknown. Per-nucleotide qualities are absent, and no much larger clonotype sits a single base away.

The CDR3 regions of human TCRbeta chains were analyzed by immunosequencing. The original methods were these. TCRs in the repertoires were compared against a reference library of SARS-CoV-2-specific TCRs that had been generated with the MIRA antigen-specificity platform. Breadth meant the fraction of unique TCRs that were SARS-CoV-2-associated, whereas depth meant the fraction of total T cells that were SARS-CoV-2-associated. Using the MIRA data, each spike-specific TCR was mapped to the spike region that the TCR reacts to and placed in a CD4 or CD8 class. Log10-transformed breadth and depth values were compared by one-way ANOVA with Sidak's multiple comparisons tests. TCRdb stores this immuneACCESS table with in-frame sequences only. Part of the clones is absent; in the studies checked, under half of the shortfall reflects unresolved V genes, and no reason is known for the rest. From that table come the V and J calls and clone size; the DNA was used to work out D and trimming. This sample lists about 85,000 clones; less than 90% were detected once. The ten largest clones capture around 6.7% of the sample.

CDR3 length: 15 amino acids, cysteine to phenylalanine. Of the read, only the CDR3 DNA is kept; its 45 bases are in frame from base 1. CDR1 and CDR2, looked up from the germline V gene, are SGHDN and FVKESK. V sheds 3 bases and J sheds 2 bases, leaving 10 bases between their ends. Interpreted using the paper, the time point label stands for: baseline before first vaccination. Vaccinee samples came from UK trials COV001 and COV002, including a single-blind randomized controlled phase 2/3 trial of AZD1222 (ChAdOx1 nCoV-19) in healthy adults. For TCRbeta chain sequencing, PBMC samples were collected from trial participants at day 0 and at day 28 after the second dose. Study-wide conclusions, independent of this receptor: A significant rise in spike-specific TCR breadth and depth was observed after two AZD1222 doses relative to day 0 and relative to MenACWY recipients. Vaccine-associated CD4 TCRs spanned the whole spike protein, with dominant responses in regions 160-218 and 743-854. Participants were mostly white British, with more females than males. The authors suggested clonal diversity may have been underestimated. The 56-69-year group was small, and its depth increase did not reach significance, likely because of low power. No day 14 peak-response samples were available, so repertoires were characterized only after the peak T cell response. Nearly half of unique spike-specific TCRs reportedly recognized epitopes outside regions mutated in the B.1.351 and B.1.1.7 variants. Conclusions about previously exposed vaccinees are limited, since just five or six AZD1222 recipients were seropositive for SARS-CoV-2 at baseline.

The sequence came from an adult in good health. The V gene is TRBV14 and the J gene is TRBJ2-2, with TRBD2 perhaps the D gene, on 6 matching bases. Specimen: peripheral blood, collected on day 0 of AZD1222 vaccination. Here the CDR3 is given as CASSQGLLNTGELFF. In nucleotide form, the sequence is TGTGCCAGCAGCCAGGGACTTCTTAACACCGGGGAGCTGTTTTTT.